This TCR beta chain was identified in a study of CD8+ T cells in alopecia areata. Study-wide findings and caveats: Relative to normal scalp, lesional scalp, especially alopecia totalis/universalis, showed higher clonality. The study found TCR sharing across patients less clear than in mice, possibly for HLA reasons.

The study team obtained lesional scalp punch biopsies and peripheral blood from alopecia areata patients. Extraction and reverse transcription of RNA yielded cDNA as the sequencing template. Sequencing used immunoSEQ multiplex PCR; TCRdb keeps in-frame clones, though not all of them. The sample has some 120,000 clones, less than 50% seen once. This clone was counted a few times. Its antigen is not known. Per germline, CDR1 SGHDN and CDR2 FVKESK. This CDR3 has 16 residues. Trimming removed 4 bases from V and 1 base from J; junction bases left unmatched: 8. The V call is TRBV14, the J call TRBJ1-2; 8 bases map to TRBD1. This sequence was found in a human donor with alopecia areata. The sequenced material came from NKG2D-low CD8+ T cells sorted from blood. This chain's CDR3 is CASSPWGQDVNYGYTF. CDR3 nucleotide sequence: TGTGCCAGCAGCCCCTGGGGACAGGATGTTAACTATGGCTACACCTTC.